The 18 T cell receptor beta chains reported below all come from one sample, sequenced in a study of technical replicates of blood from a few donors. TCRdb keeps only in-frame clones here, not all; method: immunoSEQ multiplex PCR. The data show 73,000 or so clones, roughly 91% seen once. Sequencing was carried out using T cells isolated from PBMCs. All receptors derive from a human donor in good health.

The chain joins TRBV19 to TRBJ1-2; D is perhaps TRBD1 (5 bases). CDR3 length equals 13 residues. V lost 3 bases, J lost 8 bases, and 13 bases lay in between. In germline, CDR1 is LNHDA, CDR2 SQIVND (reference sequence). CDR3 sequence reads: CASSIGGTPGYTF. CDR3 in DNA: TGTGCCAGTAGTATTGGAGGGACGCCAGGCTACACCTTC.

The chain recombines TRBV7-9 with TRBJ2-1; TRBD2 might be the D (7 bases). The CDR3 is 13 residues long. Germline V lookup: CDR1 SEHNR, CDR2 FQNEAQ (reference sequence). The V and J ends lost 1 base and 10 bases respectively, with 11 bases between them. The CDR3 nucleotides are TGTGCCAGCAGCTTAGTCGGGGGGCGAGAGCAGTTCTTC. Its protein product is CASSLVGGREQFF. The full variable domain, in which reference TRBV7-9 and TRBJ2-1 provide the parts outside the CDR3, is DTGVSQNPRHKITKRGQNVTFRCDPISEHNRLYWYRQTLGQGPEFLTYFQNEAQLEKSRLLSDRFSAERPKGSFSTLEIQRTEQGDSAMYLCASSLVGGREQFFGPGTRLTVL.

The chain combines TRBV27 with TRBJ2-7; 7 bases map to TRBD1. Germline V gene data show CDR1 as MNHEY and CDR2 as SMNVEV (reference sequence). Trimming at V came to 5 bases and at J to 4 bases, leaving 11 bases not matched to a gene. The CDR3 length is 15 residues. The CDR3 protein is CASSPPPDRVYEQYF. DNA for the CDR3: TGTGCCAGCAGTCCCCCACCCGACAGGGTATACGAGCAGTACTTC.

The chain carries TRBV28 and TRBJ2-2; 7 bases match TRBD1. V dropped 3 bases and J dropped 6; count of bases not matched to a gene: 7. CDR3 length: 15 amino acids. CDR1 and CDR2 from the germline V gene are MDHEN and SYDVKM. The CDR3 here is CASSFNRGLAGELFF. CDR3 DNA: TGTGCCAGCAGTTTTAACAGGGGTCTAGCCGGGGAGCTGTTTTTT. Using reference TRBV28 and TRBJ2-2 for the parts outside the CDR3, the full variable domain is DVKVTQSSRYLVKRTGEKVFLECVQDMDHENMFWYRQDPGLGLRLIYFSYDVKMKEKGDIPEGYSVSREKKERFSLILESASTNQTSMYLCASSFNRGLAGELFFGEGSRLTVL.

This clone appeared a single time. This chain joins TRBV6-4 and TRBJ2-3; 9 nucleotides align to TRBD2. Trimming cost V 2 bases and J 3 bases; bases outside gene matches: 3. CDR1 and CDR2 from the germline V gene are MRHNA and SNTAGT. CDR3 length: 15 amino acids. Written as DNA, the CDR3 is TGTGCCAGCAGTGACGGTCTAGCGGGAACAGATACGCAGTATTTT. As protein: CASSDGLAGTDTQYF.

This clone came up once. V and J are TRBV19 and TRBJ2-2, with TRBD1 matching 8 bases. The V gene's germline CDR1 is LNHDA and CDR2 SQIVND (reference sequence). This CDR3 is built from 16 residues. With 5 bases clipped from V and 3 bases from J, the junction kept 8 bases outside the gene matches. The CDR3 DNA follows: TGTGCCAGTAGTGGACGGACAGGGCATTACACCGGGGAGCTGTTTTTT. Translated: CASSGRTGHYTGELFF.

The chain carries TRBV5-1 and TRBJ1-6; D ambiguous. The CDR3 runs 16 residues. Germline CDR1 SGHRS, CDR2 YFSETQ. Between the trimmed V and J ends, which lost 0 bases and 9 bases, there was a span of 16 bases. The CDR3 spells CASSLVAGNGGSPLHF. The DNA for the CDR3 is TGCGCCAGCAGCTTGGTTGCGGGCAACGGCGGTTCACCCCTCCACTTT.

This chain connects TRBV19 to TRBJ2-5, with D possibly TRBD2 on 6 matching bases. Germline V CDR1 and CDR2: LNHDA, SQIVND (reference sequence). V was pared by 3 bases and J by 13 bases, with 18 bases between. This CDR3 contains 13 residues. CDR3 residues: CASSIGGRDSPYF. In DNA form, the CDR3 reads TGTGCCAGTAGTATTGGGGGACGGGACTCCCCGTACTTC.

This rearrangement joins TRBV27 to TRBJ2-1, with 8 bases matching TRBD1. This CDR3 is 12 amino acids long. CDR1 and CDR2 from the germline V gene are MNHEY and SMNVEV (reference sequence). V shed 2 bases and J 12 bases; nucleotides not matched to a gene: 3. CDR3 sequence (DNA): TGTGCCAGCAGTTTAACAGACAGGGGGCAGTTCTTC. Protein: CASSLTDRGQFF.

The CDR3 DNA is TGTGCCAGCAGCCACGAAGCCCAGGGGTGCGCCTACGAGCAGTACTTC. The encoded protein is CASSHEAQGCAYEQYF. The J gene is TRBJ2-7, the V gene TRBV21-1; the table assigns TRBD1, which was not confirmed against the DNA. TRBV21-1 corresponds to a pseudogene. This CDR3 has 16 amino acids.

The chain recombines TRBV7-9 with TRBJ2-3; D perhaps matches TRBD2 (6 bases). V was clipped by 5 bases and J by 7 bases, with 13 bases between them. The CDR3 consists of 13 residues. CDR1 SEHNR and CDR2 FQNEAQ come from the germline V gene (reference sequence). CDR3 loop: CASSGRETNTQYF. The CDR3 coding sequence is TGTGCCAGCAGCGGGCGGGAAACCAATACGCAGTATTTT.

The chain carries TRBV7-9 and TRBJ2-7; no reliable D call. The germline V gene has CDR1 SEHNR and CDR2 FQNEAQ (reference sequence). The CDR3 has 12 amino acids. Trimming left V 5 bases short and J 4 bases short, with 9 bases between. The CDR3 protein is CASSQSPYEQYF. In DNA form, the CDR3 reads TGTGCCAGCAGCCAGTCCCCTTACGAGCAGTACTTC.

CDR3 sequence reads: CASTRVRGTGITEAFF. For the CDR3, the DNA is TGTGCCAGTACCAGGGTGAGGGGGACAGGGATCACTGAAGCTTTCTTT. V is TRBV19 and J is TRBJ1-1; the match to TRBD1 covers 9 bases. Germline loops: CDR1 LNHDA, CDR2 SQIVND (reference sequence). The CDR3 has 16 amino acids. V dropped 7 bases and J dropped 4; count of bases not matched to a gene: 13.

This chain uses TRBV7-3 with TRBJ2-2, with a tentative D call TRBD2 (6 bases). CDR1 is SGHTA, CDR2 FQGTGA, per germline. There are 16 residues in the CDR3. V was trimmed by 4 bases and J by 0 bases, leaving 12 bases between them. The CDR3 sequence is CASSSLGGPNTGELFF. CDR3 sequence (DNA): TGTGCCAGCAGCTCCCTGGGGGGACCGAACACCGGGGAGCTGTTTTTT.

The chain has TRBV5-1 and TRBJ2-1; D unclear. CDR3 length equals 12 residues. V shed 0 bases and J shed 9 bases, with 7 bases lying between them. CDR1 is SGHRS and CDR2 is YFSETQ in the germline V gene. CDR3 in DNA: TGCGCCAGCAGCTTGGCAGATCGTGAGCAGTTCTTC. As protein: CASSLADREQFF.

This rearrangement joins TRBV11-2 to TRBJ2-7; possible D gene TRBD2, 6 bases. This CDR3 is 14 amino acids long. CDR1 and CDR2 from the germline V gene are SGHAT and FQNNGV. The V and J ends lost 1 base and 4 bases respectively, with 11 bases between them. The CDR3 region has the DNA TGTGCCAGCAGCTTAGGCGGGACCTTTTACGAGCAGTACTTC. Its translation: CASSLGGTFYEQYF.

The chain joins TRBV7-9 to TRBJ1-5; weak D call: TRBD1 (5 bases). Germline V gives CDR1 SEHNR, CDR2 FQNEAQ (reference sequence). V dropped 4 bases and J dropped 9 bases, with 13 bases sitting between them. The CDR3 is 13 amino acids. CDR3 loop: CASSSSSDRPQHF. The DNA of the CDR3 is TGTGCCAGCAGCTCCAGCTCTGACAGGCCCCAGCATTTT.

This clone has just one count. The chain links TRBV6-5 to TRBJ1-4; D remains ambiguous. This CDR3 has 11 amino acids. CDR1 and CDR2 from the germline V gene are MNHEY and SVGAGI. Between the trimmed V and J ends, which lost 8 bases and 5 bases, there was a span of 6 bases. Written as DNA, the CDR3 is TGTGCCAGCGGGGAGAATGAAAAACTGTTTTTT. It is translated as CASGENEKLFF.